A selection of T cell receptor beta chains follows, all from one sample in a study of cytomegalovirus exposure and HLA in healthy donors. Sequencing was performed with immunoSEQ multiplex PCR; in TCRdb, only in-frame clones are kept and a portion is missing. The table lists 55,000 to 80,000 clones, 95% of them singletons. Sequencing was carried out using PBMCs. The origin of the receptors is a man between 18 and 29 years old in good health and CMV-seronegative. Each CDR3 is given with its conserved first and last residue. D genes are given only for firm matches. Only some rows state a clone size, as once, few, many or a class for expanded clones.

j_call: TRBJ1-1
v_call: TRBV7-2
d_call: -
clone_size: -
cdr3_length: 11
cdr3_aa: CASSLVSEAFF
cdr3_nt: TGTGCCAGCAGCTTAGTGTCAGAAGCTTTCTTT

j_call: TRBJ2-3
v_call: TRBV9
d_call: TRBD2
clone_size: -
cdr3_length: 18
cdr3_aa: CASSVEKSGGAVTDTQYF
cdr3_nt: TGTGCCAGCAGCGTAGAGAAGAGCGGGGGGGCCGTCACAGATACGCAGTATTTT

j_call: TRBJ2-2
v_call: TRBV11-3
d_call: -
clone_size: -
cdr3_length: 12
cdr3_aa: CASSSEARELFF
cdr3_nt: TGTGCCAGCAGCTCGGAAGCGCGAGAGCTGTTTTTT

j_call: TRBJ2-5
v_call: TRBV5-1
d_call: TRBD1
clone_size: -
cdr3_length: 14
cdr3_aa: CASESTGGAETQYF
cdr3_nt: TGCGCCAGCGAATCAACAGGGGGCGCGGAGACCCAGTACTTC

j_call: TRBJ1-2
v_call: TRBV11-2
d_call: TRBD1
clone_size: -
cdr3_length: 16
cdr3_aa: CASSLDGQAPLGGYTF
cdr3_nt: TGTGCCAGCAGCTTAGATGGACAGGCACCACTTGGGGGCTACACCTTC

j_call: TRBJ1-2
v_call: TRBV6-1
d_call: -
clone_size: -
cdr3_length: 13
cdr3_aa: CASRDTNSGGYTF
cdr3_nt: TGTGCCAGCAGGGACACGAACAGTGGTGGCTACACCTTC

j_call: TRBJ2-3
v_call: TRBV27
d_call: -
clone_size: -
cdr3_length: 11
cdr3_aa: CASSQAGTQYF
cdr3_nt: TGTGCCAGCAGCCAGGCGGGTACGCAGTATTTT

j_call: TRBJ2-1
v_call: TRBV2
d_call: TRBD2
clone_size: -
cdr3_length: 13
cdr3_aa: CAIVGRGGNEQFF
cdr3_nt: TGTGCCATCGTAGGGCGGGGGGGCAATGAGCAGTTCTTC

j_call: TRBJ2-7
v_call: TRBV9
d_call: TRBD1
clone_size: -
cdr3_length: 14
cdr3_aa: CASSPTGQVYEQYF
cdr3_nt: TGTGCCAGCAGCCCAACAGGACAGGTCTACGAGCAGTACTTC

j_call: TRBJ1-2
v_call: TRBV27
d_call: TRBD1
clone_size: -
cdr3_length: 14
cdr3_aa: CASSLSLGQGRYTF
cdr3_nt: TGTGCCAGCAGTTTATCCCTAGGACAGGGTCGCTACACCTTC

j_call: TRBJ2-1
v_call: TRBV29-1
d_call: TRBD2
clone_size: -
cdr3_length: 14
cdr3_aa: CSVLQTSLYNEQFF
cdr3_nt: TGCAGCGTCTTGCAGACTAGCCTATACAATGAGCAGTTCTTC

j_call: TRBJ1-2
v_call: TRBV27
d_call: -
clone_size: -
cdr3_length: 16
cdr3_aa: CASSQSDRFFVYGYTF
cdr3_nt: TGTGCCAGCAGTCAATCGGACAGATTTTTTGTGTATGGCTACACCTTC

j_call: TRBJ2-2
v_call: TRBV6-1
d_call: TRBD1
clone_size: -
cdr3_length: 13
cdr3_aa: CASRGQGMRELFF
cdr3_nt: TGTGCCAGCCGGGGACAGGGTATGAGGGAGCTGTTTTTT

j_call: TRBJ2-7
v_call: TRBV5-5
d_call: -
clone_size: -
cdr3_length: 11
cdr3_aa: CASSPSYEQYF
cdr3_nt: TGTGCCAGCAGCCCGTCCTACGAGCAGTACTTC

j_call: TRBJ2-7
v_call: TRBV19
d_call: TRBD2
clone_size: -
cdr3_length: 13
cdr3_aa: CARTTSGYYEQYF
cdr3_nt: TGTGCCAGAACGACTAGCGGGTACTACGAGCAGTACTTC

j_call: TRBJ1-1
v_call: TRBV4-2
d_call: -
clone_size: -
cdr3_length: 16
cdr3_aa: CASSQDRSRMNTEAFF
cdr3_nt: TGTGCCAGCAGCCAAGATAGATCGCGGATGAACACTGAAGCTTTCTTT

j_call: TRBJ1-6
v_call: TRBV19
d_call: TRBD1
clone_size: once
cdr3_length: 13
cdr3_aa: CASGDSPNSPLHF
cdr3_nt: TGTGCCAGTGGGGACAGCCCTAATTCACCCCTCCACTTT

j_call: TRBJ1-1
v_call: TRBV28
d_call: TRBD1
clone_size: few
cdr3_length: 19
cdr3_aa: CASSQPNRRRRGWNTEAFF
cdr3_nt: TGTGCCAGCAGCCAACCGAACAGGCGGCGCAGGGGGTGGAACACTGAAGCTTTCTTT

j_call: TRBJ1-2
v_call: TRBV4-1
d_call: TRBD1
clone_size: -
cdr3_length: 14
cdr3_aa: CASRQTGSFYGYTF
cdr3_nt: TGCGCCAGCAGGCAGACAGGGAGCTTCTATGGCTACACCTTC

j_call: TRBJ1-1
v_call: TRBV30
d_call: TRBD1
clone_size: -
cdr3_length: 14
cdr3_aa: CAWSVNTGGTEAFF
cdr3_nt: TGTGCCTGGAGTGTAAATACAGGGGGAACTGAAGCTTTCTTT

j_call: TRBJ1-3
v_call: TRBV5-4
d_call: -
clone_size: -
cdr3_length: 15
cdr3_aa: CASRDDRSSGNTIYF
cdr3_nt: TGTGCCAGCAGAGACGACAGGAGCTCTGGAAACACCATATATTTT

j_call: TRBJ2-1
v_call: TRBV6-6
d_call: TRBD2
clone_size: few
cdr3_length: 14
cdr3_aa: CASRSGGFYNEQFF
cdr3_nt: TGTGCCAGCCGATCGGGGGGTTTTTACAATGAGCAGTTCTTC

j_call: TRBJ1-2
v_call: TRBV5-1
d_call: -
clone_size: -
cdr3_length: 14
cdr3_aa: CASSPPLQGYGYTF
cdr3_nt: TGCGCCAGCAGCCCGCCATTACAGGGCTATGGCTACACCTTC

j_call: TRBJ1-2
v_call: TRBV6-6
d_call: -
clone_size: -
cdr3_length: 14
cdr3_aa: CATGSVNPNYGYTF
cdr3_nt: TGTGCCACCGGGAGCGTAAACCCTAACTATGGCTACACCTTC